The clone carrying this T cell receptor (beta chain) has just a few counts. The antigen remains unidentified. This sample was included in a study of T cells after yellow fever vaccination. Whole-study findings and limits: Peaking on day 5 versus 15, the secondary response was faster but weaker.

The CDR3 loop spans 15 amino acids. Germline CDR1 is LGHNA and CDR2 is YSLEER. With V trimmed by 5 bases and J by 4 bases, 6 bases remained unmatched. A single record per CDR3 protein comes from TCRdb applying MiXCR to the 5' RACE reads. The sample shows about 400,000 distinct CDR3 sequences, 6.2% of them seen only once. The TCR sequence derives from a man aged 25-45 years who received the YFV17D yellow fever vaccine. The chain recombines TRBV4-3 with TRBJ2-7; TRBD2 agrees at 12 bases. Sequenced material: PBMCs, taken 5 days after the yellow fever booster vaccination. The CDR3 loop reads CASSTRLAGVYEQYF. CDR3 bases: TGCGCCAGCAGCACCCGACTAGCGGGAGTATACGAGCAGTACTTC.